This T cell receptor beta chain was profiled in a study of control samples from healthy donors and cancer patients. TCRdb's table, derived via immunoSEQ multiplex PCR, lists solely in-frame clones and lacks some. Here the sample spans 350,000 to 450,000 clones, 80% to 95% being singletons. The CDR3 is made up of 16 amino acids. Looked up from germline, CDR1 is DFQATT and CDR2 is SNEGSKA (reference sequence). The junction had 8 bases not matched to a gene; V was cut back by 6 bases and J by 0 bases. The sequence was obtained from a man between 35 and 55 years old with head and neck cancer. The sample comprised PBMCs. The rearrangement links TRBV20-1 to TRBJ2-1; 10 bases fit TRBD2. CDR3 protein: CSASSSSGSSYNEQFF. The CDR3 coding sequence is TGCAGTGCGAGTTCCTCTAGCGGGAGCTCCTACAATGAGCAGTTCTTC.